This T cell receptor beta chain was profiled in a study of blood T cell repertoires in COVID-19. Study information: Sources were T cells, B-cell-depleted T cells, or PBMCs; the material itself was cDNA or gDNA.

Germline CDR1 reads MDHEN; CDR2 reads SYDVKM. This CDR3 has 13 amino acids. Trimming took off 6 bases at V and 4 bases at J, with 12 bases between the two ends. TCRdb's copy holds only in-frame clones and misses some; the assay was immunoSEQ multiplex PCR. The data show about 59,000 clones, 81% seen once. Sequencing was done on a sample of peripheral blood. This chain joins TRBV28 and TRBJ2-5; maybe TRBD2 (7 bases). The clonotype comes from a woman of 80 years or more with active or convalescent COVID-19. The CDR3 DNA sequence: TGTGCCAGCAGCTACGGGGGGCGAGAGACCCAGTACTTC. Translated, it gives CASSYGGRETQYF.